This T cell receptor beta chain was identified in a study of follicular helper T cells after annual influenza vaccination. The CDR3 extends over 16 amino acids. Germline V gene data show CDR1 as SGHRS and CDR2 as YFSETQ. V gave up 0 bases and J gave up 4 bases; unmatched junction bases: 4. In the case of this clone: Its specificity is unknown.

The study's findings and limits: ICOS+CD38+ cTfh clonality change tracked circulating plasmablast frequency change. Most later recoveries of Day 7 ICOS+CD38+ clones were ICOS-CD38- cTfh.

Stated time point: 2014-2015 season, 7 days after vaccination. No donor had influenza vaccine in the prior 6 months; all lived in the community. Vaccine contraindications, substance abuse, HIV/AIDS, active malignancy and active illness excluded donors. Method: immunoSEQ multiplex PCR; TCRdb's copy keeps in-frame clones and lacks some. The sample holds 8,500 to 9,000 clones, approximately 80% seen once. This TCR derives from an adult who received the influenza vaccine. Sequences were derived from CXCR5+ CD38- circulating T follicular helper cells from blood, sampled 7 days after influenza vaccination. Subset of the sample: circulating Tfh, non-naive CD4+CXCR5+PD-1+ (ICOS+CD38+ or ICOS-CD38-). The V and J genes are TRBV5-1 and TRBJ2-2; 9 bases map to TRBD1. CDR3 region: CASSLDRQGGTGELFF. The CDR3 coding sequence is TGCGCCAGCAGCTTGGACCGACAGGGGGGCACCGGGGAGCTGTTTTTT.